Below, 9 T cell receptor beta chains from the same sample are listed, as sequenced in a study of T-cell reconstitution after alpha-beta-depleted transplantation in children. The authors prepared the TCRbeta library with unique molecular identifiers. MiXCR, applied by TCRdb to the PCR reads, yields one record per CDR3 protein. The sample shows some 460,000 distinct CDR3 sequences, about a sixth of them seen only once. Specimen: PBMCs, mostly from graft donor cells, collected 360 days after TCRalphabeta/CD19-depleted stem cell transplant. The source of these receptors is a boy younger than two who had a stem cell transplant for Wiskott-Aldrich syndrome, so the T cells may come from the graft donor.

This clonotype was seen a handful of times. The chain couples TRBV2 to TRBJ2-2; either TRBD1 or TRBD2 may supply D (5 bases each). The ends were cut back, 5 bases at V and 5 bases at J, with 15 bases in the middle. Looked up from germline, CDR1 is SNHLY and CDR2 is FYNNEI. The CDR3 has 15 residues. The CDR3 region has the DNA TGTGCCAGCAGTACTTCCGGGACGGGGACCGGGGAGCTGTTTTTT. Amino acid sequence: CASSTSGTGTGELFF.

Here the CDR3 DNA reads TGTGCCAGCAGGGCCCTCTCCTACGAGCAGTACTTC. It specifies CASRALSYEQYF. V gene TRBV6-5 combines with J gene TRBJ2-7; D not resolved. CDR3 length: 12 residues. Trimming left V 6 bases short and J 0 bases short, with 6 bases between. CDR1 is MNHEY, CDR2 SVGAGI, per germline.

The chain recombines TRBV11-2 with TRBJ2-7; D call uncertain. Looked up from germline, CDR1 is SGHAT and CDR2 is FQNNGV. Trimming removed 2 bases at V and 0 bases at J, with 8 bases between. The CDR3 is 14 amino acids. The CDR3 DNA follows: TGTGCCAGCAGCTTAATATCTGCCTCCTACGAGCAGTACTTC. Translation gives CASSLISASYEQYF.

This clonotype has only a few counts. The chain recombines TRBV20-1 with TRBJ2-5, with D unresolved. This CDR3 contains 13 residues. The V and J ends lost 5 bases and 0 bases respectively, with 10 bases between them. CDR1 and CDR2 (germline): DFQATT, SNEGSKA (reference sequence). As DNA, the CDR3 is TGCAGTGCTCCACGTGGGAACCAAGAGACCCAGTACTTC. Its translation is CSAPRGNQETQYF.

This clonotype was detected only a few times. The chain is built from TRBV24-1 and TRBJ2-7, with 10 bases fitting TRBD1. The CDR3 contains 17 residues. Germline-derived CDR1 and CDR2 are KGHDR and SFDVKD. J gave up 0 bases and V 2 bases, and 6 bases lay outside the gene matches. The CDR3 protein is CATSDSRQGAYSYEQYF. Here the CDR3 DNA reads TGTGCCACCAGTGATTCCAGACAGGGGGCTTACTCCTACGAGCAGTACTTC.

This clonotype was recorded a few times. This rearrangement joins TRBV20-1 to TRBJ1-6, with D tentatively TRBD1 (5 bases). Germline CDR1 reads DFQATT; CDR2 reads SNEGSKA (reference sequence). Deletions cut 3 bases from V and 8 bases from J, with 11 bases between. CDR3 length: 13 residues. Written as DNA, the CDR3 is TGCAGTGCTAGCCGGGACGGAGATTCACCCCTCCACTTT. Its protein is CSASRDGDSPLHF.

The genes are TRBV7-9 and TRBJ2-2, with D perhaps TRBD2 (6 bases). V lost 2 bases to trimming and J lost 6 bases, with 10 bases between them. The CDR3 contains 14 residues. Germline loops: CDR1 SEHNR, CDR2 FQNEAQ (reference sequence). The CDR3 bases are TGTGCCAGCAGCTTACGGGAGTTGTCCGGGGAGCTGTTTTTT. It is translated as CASSLRELSGELFF.

This clonotype was counted ten times or more. This chain joins TRBV11-2 and TRBJ2-7; 8 positions agree with TRBD1. CDR3 length: 18 amino acids. Germline CDR1 SGHAT, CDR2 FQNNGV. The V and J ends lost 0 bases and 4 bases, in that order; junction bases with no gene match: 14. This CDR3 is CASSLEFGPTGATYEQYF. In DNA form, the CDR3 reads TGTGCCAGCAGCTTAGAATTCGGGCCGACAGGGGCGACTTACGAGCAGTACTTC.

The table lists this clonotype with many counts. The chain links TRBV19 to TRBJ1-1; no clear D gene. The V gene's germline CDR1 is LNHDA and CDR2 SQIVND (reference sequence). The CDR3 contains 14 residues. Between the trimmed V and J ends, which lost 3 bases and 1 base, there was a span of 9 bases. CDR3 sequence: CASSILGWNTEAFF. The CDR3 coding sequence is TGTGCCAGTAGTATTTTGGGGTGGAACACTGAAGCTTTCTTT.